This section outlines one T cell receptor beta chain sequence together with its context. What it binds is not known. Unrecorded immune exposures were likely, despite nominal health at sampling. Germline V gene lookup returns CDR1 SGHDT and CDR2 YYEEEE. The CDR3 runs 14 residues. V was shortened by 1 base and J by 6 bases, with 14 bases between the two germline ends. This entry is derived from a study of cytomegalovirus exposure and HLA in healthy donors. In the PCR, 60 Vbeta and 13 Jbeta primers were used. Generated by immunoSEQ multiplex PCR, the TCRdb table keeps only in-frame clones and is missing some. The sample gives 150,000 to 200,000 clones, under 90% of which show up once; around 7% is in the top ten. General study results and limits: Associated with cytomegalovirus, according to the listing, were about 160 TCR beta chains. Most of the TCR beta V segments (in an earlier analysis) were productive either about 87% or about 30% of the time. HLA alleles were associated with some 17,000 TCR beta sequences in a later analysis at 0.05 false discovery rate.

This receptor was taken from a young man in good health and CMV-seropositive. This chain joins TRBV5-6 and TRBJ2-7; perhaps TRBD2 as D (5 bases). The sample comprised PBMCs. CDR3 DNA sequence: TGTGCCAGCAGCTTGCTTTTGGGGAGCAGCGAGCAGTACTTC. Protein: CASSLLLGSSEQYF. The whole variable domain, filled in from reference TRBV5-6 and TRBJ2-7, reads DAGVTQSPTHLIKTRGQQVTLRCSPKSGHDTVSWYQQALGQGPQFIFQYYEEEERQRGNFPDRFSGHQFPNYSSELNVNALLLGDSALYLCASSLLLGSSEQYFGPGTRLTVT.